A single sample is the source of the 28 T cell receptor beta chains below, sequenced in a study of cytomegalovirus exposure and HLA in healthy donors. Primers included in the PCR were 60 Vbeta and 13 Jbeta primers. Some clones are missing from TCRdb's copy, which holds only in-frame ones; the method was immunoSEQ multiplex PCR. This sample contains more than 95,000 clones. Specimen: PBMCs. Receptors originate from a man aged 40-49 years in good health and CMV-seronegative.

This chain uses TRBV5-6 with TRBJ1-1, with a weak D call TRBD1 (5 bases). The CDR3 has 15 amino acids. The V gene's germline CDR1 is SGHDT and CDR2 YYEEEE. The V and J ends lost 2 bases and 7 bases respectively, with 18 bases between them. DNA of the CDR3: TGTGCCAGCAGCTTTGGCGGAAGACAGATGAATGAAGCTTTCTTT. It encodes CASSFGGRQMNEAFF.

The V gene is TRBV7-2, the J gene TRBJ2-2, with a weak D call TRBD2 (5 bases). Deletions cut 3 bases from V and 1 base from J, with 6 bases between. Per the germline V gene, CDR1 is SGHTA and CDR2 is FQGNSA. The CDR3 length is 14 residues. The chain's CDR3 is CASSFSVNTGELFF. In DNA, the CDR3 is TGTGCCAGCAGCTTTAGCGTGAACACCGGGGAGCTGTTTTTT. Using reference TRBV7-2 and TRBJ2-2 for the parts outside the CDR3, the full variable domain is GAGVSQSPSNKVTEKGKDVELRCDPISGHTALYWYRQSLGQGLEFLIYFQGNSAPDKSGLPSDRFSAERTGGSVSTLTIQRTQQEDSAVYLCASSFSVNTGELFFGEGSRLTVL.

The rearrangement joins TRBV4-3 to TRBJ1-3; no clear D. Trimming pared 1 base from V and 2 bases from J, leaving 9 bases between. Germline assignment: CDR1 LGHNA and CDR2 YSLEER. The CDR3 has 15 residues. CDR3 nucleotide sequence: TGCGCCAGCAGCCAAGGCGCCCAGGCTGGAAACACCATATATTTT. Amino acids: CASSQGAQAGNTIYF.

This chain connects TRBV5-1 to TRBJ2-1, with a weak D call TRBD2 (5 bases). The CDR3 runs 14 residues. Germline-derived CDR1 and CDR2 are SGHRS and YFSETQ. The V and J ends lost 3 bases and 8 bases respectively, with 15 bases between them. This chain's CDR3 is CASSSSAGVHEQFF. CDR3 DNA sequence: TGCGCCAGCAGCTCAAGTGCCGGGGTCCATGAGCAGTTCTTC. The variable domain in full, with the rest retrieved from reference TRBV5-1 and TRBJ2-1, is KAGVTQTPRYLIKTRGQQVTLSCSPISGHRSVSWYQQTPGQGLQFLFEYFSETQRNKGNFPGRFSGRQFSNSRSEMNVSTLELGDSALYLCASSSSAGVHEQFFGPGTRLTVL.

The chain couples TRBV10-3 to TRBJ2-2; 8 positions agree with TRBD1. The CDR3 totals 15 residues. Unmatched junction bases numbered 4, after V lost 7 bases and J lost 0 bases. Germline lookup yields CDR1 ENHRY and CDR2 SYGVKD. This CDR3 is CAIKGQGANTGELFF. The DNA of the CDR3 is TGTGCCATCAAAGGACAGGGCGCGAACACCGGGGAGCTGTTTTTT.

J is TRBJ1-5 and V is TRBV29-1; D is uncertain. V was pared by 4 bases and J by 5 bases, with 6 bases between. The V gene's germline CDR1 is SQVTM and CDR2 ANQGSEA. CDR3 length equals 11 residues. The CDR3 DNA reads TGCAGCGTTGGTGAGGATCAGCCCCAGCATTTT. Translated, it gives CSVGEDQPQHF.

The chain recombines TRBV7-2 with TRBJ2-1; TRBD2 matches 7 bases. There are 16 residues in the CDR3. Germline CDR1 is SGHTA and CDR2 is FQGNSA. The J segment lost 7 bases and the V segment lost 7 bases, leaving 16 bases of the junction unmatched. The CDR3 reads CASTEGWGRASNEQFF. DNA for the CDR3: TGTGCCAGCACCGAAGGGTGGGGGAGGGCCTCGAATGAGCAGTTCTTC. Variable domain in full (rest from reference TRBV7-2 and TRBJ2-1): GAGVSQSPSNKVTEKGKDVELRCDPISGHTALYWYRQSLGQGLEFLIYFQGNSAPDKSGLPSDRFSAERTGGSVSTLTIQRTQQEDSAVYLCASTEGWGRASNEQFFGPGTRLTVL.

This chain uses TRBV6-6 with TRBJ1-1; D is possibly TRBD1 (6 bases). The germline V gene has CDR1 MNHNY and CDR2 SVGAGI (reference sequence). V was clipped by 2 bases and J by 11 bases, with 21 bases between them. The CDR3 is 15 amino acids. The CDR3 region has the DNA TGTGCCAGCAGTTACACTCAGGGGAAAGAATTATCGGCTTTCTTT. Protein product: CASSYTQGKELSAFF.

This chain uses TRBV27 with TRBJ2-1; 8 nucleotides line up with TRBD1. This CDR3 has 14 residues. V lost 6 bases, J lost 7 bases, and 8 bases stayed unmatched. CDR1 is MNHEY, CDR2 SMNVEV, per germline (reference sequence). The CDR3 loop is CASSPGGAGNEQFF. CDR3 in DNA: TGTGCCAGCAGCCCAGGGGGCGCTGGGAATGAGCAGTTCTTC.

The CDR3 region is CASSPHRAAEYQPQHF. The DNA for the CDR3 is TGTGCCAGCAGTCCGCACAGGGCCGCGGAGTATCAGCCCCAGCATTTT. V and J are TRBV28 and TRBJ1-5; the D gene is possibly TRBD1 (6 bases). Germline V lookup: CDR1 MDHEN, CDR2 SYDVKM. The V and J ends lost 5 bases and 5 bases respectively, with 19 bases between them. The CDR3 contains 16 residues.

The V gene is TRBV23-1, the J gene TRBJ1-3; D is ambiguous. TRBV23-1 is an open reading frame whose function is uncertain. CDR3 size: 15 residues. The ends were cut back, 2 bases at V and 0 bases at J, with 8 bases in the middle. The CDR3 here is CASSQPNCSGNTIYF. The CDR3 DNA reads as TGCGCCAGCAGTCAACCTAACTGCTCTGGAAACACCATATATTTT.

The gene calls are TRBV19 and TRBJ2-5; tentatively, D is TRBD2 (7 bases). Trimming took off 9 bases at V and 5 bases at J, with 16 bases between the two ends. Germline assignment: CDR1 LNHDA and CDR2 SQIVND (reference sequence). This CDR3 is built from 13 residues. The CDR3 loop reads CASRGRGKETQYF. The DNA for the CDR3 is TGTGCCAGCAGAGGGAGGGGGAAGGAGACCCAGTACTTC.

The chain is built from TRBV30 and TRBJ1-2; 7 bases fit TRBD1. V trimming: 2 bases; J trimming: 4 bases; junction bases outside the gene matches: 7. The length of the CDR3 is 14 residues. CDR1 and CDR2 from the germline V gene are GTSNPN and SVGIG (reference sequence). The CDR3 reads CAWSPTGVSYGYTF. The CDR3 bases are TGTGCCTGGAGTCCAACAGGGGTTTCCTATGGCTACACCTTC.

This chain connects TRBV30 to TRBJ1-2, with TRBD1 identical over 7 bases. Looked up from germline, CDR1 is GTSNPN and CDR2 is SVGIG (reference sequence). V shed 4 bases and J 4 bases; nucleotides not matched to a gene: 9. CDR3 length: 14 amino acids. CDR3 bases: TGTGCCTGGAAGACAGGGTATTTTGGCTATGGCTACACCTTC. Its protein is CAWKTGYFGYGYTF.

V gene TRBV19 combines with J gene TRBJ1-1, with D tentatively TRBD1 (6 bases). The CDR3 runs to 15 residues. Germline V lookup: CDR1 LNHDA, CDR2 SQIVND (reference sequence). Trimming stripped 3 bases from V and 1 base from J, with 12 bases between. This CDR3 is CASSIYPGANTEAFF. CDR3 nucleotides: TGTGCCAGTAGTATCTATCCAGGGGCGAACACTGAAGCTTTCTTT.

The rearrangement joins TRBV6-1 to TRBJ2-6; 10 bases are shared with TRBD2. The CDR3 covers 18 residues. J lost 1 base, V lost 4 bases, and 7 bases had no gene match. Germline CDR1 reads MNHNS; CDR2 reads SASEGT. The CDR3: CASSAPSGSGSGANVLTF. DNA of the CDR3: TGTGCCAGCAGTGCTCCTAGCGGGAGTGGATCTGGGGCCAACGTCCTGACTTTC.

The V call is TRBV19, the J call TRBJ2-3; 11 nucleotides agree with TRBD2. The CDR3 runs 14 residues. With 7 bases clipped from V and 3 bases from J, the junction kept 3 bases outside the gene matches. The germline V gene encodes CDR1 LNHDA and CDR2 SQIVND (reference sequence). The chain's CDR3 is CASKLAGATDTQYF. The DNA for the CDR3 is TGTGCCAGTAAACTAGCGGGAGCTACAGATACGCAGTATTTT.

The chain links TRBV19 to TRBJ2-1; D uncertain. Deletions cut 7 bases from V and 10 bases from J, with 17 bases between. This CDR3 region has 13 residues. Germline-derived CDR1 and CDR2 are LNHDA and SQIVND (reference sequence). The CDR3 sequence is CASKVAGLPEQFF. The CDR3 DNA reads TGTGCCAGTAAAGTCGCAGGCCTCCCCGAGCAGTTCTTC.

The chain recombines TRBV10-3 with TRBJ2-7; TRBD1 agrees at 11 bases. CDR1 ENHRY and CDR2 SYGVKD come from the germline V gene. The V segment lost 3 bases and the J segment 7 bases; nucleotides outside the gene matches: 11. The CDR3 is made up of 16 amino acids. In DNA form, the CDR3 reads TGTGCCATCAGTGATCCCCCGGGACAGGGGGTGTGGGAGCAGTACTTC. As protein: CAISDPPGQGVWEQYF.

In DNA, the CDR3 is TGTGCCCCCACCAAGGAGTACTATGGCTACACCTTC. Translated: CAPTKEYYGYTF. The chain couples TRBV30 to TRBJ1-2, with D unclear. Looked up from germline, CDR1 is GTSNPN and CDR2 is SVGIG (reference sequence). The CDR3 runs 12 residues. Trimming stripped 8 bases from V and 3 bases from J, with 13 bases between.

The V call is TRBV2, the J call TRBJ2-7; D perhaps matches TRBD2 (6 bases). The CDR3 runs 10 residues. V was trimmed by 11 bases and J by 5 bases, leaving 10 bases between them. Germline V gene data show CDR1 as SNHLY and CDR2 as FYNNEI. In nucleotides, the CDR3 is TGTGCCGTAAAGCGGGACGAGCAGTACTTC. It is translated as CAVKRDEQYF.

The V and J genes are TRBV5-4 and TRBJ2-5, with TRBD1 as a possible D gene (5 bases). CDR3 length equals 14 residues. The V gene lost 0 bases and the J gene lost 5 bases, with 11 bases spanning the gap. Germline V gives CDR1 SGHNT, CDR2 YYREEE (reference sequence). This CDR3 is CASSLARDGETQYF. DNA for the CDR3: TGTGCCAGCAGCTTGGCCAGGGATGGGGAGACCCAGTACTTC.

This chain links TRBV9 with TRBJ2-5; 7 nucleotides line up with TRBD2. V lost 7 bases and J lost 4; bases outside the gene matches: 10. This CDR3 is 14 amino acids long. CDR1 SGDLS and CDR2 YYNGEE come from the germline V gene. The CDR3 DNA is TGTGCCAGCGGTAGAGCGGGATGGGGAGAGACCCAGTACTTC. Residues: CASGRAGWGETQYF.

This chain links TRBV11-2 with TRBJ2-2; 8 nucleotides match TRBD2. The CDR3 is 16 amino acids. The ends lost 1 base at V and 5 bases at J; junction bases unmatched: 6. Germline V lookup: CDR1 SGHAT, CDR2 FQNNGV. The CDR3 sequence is CASSLAGGPRTGELFF. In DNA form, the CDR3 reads TGTGCCAGCAGCTTAGCGGGAGGGCCTCGTACCGGGGAGCTGTTTTTT.

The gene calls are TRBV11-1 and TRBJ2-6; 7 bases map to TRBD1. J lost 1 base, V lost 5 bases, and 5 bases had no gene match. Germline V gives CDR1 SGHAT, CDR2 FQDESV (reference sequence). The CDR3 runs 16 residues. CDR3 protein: CASSTLTGSGANVLTF. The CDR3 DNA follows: TGTGCCAGCAGCACCCTGACAGGGTCTGGGGCCAACGTCCTGACTTTC.

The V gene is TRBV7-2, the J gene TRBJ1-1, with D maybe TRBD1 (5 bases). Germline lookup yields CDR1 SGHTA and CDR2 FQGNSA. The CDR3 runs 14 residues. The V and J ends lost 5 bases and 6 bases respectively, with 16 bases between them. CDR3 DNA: TGTGCCAGCAGCGCCGGGACGGGGGGACCTGAAGCTTTCTTT. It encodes CASSAGTGGPEAFF.

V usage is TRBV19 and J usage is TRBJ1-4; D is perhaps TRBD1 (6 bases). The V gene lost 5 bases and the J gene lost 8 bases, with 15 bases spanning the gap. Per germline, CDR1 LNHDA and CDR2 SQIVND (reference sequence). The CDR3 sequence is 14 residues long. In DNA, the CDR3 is TGTGCCAGTAGTGCGGCAGGGGTAGGGGAAAAACTGTTTTTT. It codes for CASSAAGVGEKLFF.

CDR3: CASSQGAGSSGYEQFF. The CDR3 DNA follows: TGCGCCAGCAGCCAAGGGGCGGGGTCTTCGGGGTATGAGCAGTTCTTC. The V and J genes are TRBV4-3 and TRBJ2-1; D perhaps matches TRBD2 (6 bases). V was trimmed by 1 base and J by 8 bases, leaving 18 bases between them. The CDR3 consists of 16 residues. Germline CDR1 is LGHNA and CDR2 is YSLEER.